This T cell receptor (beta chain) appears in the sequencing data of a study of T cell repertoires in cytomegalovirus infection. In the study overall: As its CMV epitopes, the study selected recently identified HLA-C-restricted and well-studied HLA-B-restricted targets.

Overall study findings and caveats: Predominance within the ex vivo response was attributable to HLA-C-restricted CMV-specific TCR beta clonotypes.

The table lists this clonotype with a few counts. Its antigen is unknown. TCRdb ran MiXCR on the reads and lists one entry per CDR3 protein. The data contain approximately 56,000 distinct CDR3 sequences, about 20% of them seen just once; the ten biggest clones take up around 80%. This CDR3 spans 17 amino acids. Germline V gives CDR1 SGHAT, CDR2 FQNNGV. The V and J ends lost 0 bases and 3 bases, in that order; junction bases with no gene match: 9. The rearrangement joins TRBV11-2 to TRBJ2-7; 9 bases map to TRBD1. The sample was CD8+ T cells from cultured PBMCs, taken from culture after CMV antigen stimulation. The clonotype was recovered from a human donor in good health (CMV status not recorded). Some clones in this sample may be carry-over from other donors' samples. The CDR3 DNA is TGTGCCAGCAGCTTAGAGGGAACCGGGACAGGGTTCTACGAGCAGTACTTC. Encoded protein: CASSLEGTGTGFYEQYF.